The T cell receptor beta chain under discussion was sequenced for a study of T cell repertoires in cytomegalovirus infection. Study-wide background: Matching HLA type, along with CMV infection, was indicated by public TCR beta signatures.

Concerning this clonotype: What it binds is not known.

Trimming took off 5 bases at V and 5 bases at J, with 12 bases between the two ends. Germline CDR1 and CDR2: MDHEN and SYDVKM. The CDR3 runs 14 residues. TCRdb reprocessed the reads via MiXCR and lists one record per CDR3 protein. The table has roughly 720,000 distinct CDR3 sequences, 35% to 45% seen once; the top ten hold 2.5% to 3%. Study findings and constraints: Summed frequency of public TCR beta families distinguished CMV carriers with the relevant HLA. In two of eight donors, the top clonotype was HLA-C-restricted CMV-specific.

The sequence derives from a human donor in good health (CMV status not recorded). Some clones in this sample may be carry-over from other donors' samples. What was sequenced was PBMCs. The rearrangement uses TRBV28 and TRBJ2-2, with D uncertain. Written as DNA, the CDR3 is TGTGCCAGCAGTAGTCAAGTGTTTACCGGGGAGCTGTTTTTT. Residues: CASSSQVFTGELFF.